This TCR beta chain stems from a study of beta chain features in type 1 diabetes. Study observations and caveats: Naive, central memory and Treg TCRB repertoires seemed to resemble each other more closely in patients than they did in healthy donors.

A remark on this clone: Its antigen is not identified.

V lost 2 bases and J lost 2; bases outside the gene matches: 3. Per the germline V gene, CDR1 is KGHSH and CDR2 is LQKENI. The CDR3 length is 14 residues. The isolated RNA, all of it, was reverse transcribed, so expressed TCRB transcripts were what got sequenced. TCRdb's copy holds only in-frame clones and misses some; the assay was immunoSEQ multiplex PCR. This table has more than 150,000 clones, approximately 13% appearing once. Sample: central memory CD4+ T cells from blood. The rearrangement joins TRBV18 to TRBJ2-7, with TRBD1 matching 7 bases. This receptor was taken from a woman aged 18-35 years in good health. CDR3 bases: TGTGCCAGCTCACCAAACGACAGGGCCTACGAGCAGTACTTC. This encodes CASSPNDRAYEQYF.